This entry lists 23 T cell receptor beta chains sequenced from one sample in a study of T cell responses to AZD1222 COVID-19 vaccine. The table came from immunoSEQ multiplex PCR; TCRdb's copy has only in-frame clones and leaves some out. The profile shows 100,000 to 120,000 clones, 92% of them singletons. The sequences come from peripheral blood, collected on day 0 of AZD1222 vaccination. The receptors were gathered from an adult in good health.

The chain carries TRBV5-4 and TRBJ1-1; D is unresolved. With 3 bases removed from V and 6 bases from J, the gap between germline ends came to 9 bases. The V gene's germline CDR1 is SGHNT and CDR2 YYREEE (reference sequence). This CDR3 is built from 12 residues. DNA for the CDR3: TGTGCCAGCAGCTCCATGGCCGCTGAAGCTTTCTTT. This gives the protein CASSSMAAEAFF. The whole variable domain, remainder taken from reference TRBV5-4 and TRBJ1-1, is ETGVTQSPTHLIKTRGQQVTLRCSSQSGHNTVSWYQQALGQGPQFIFQYYREEENGRGNFPPRFSGLQFPNYSSELNVNALELDDSALYLCASSSMAAEAFFGQGTRLTVV.

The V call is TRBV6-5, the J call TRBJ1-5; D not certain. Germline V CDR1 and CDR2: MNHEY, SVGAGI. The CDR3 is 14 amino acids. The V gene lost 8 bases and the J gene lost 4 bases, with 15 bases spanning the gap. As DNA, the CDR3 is TGTGCCAGCGCCGGTCGTACAGAGAATCAGCCCCAGCATTTT. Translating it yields CASAGRTENQPQHF.

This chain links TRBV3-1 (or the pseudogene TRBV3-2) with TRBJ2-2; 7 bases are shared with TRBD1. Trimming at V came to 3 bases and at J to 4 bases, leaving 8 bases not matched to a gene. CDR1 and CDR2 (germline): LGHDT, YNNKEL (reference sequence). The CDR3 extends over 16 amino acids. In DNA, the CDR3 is TGTGCCAGCAGCCACACTGACAGGGCAAGCACCGGGGAGCTGTTTTTT. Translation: CASSHTDRASTGELFF.

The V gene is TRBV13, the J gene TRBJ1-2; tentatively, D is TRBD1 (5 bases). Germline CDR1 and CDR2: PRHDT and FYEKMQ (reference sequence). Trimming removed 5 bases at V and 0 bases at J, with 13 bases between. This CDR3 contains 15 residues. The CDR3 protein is CASSRGVPTNYGYTF. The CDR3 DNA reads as TGTGCCAGCAGCCGGGGGGTACCTACTAACTATGGCTACACCTTC. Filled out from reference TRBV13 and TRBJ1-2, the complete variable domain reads AAGVIQSPRHLIKEKRETATLKCYPIPRHDTVYWYQQGPGQDPQFLISFYEKMQSDKGSIPDRFSAQQFSDYHSELNMSSLELGDSALYFCASSRGVPTNYGYTFGSGTRLTVV.

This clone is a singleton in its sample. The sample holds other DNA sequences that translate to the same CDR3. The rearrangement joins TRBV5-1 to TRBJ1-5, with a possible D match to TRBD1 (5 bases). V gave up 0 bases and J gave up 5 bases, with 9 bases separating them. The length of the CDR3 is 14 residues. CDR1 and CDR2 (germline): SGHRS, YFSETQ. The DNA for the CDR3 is TGCGCCAGCAGCTTGGAGGGGAGAGATCAGCCCCAGCATTTT. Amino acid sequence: CASSLEGRDQPQHF.

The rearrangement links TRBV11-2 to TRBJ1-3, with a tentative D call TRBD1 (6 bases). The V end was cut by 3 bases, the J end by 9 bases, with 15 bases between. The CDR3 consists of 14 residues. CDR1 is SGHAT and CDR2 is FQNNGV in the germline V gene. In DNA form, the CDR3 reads TGTGCCAGCAGCTTCCCGCGGCAGGGGCCCACCATATATTTT. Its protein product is CASSFPRQGPTIYF.

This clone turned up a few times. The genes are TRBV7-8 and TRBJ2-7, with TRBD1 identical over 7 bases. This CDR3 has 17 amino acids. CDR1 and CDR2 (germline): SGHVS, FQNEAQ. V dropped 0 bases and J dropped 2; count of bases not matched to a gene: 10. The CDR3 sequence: CASSLASVGDSAYEQYF. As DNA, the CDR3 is TGTGCCAGCAGCTTAGCCTCGGTCGGGGACAGTGCCTACGAGCAGTACTTC.

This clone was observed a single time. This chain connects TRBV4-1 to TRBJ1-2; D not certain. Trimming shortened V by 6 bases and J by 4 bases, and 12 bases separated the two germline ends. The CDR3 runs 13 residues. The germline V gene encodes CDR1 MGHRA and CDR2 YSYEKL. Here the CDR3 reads CASSGRNFYGYTF. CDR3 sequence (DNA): TGCGCCAGCAGTGGGAGGAATTTCTATGGCTACACCTTC.

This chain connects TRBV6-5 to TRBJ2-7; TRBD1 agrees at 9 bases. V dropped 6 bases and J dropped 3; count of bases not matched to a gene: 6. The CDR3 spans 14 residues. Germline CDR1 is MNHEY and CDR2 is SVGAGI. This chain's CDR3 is CASRGTGWDYEQYF. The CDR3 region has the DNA TGTGCCAGCAGGGGGACAGGGTGGGACTACGAGCAGTACTTC.

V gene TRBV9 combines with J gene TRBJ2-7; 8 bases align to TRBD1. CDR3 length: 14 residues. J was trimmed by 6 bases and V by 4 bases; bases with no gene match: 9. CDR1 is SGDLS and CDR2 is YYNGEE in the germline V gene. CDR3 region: CASSLQDRVAEQYF. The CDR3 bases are TGTGCCAGCAGCCTCCAGGACAGGGTCGCCGAGCAGTACTTC. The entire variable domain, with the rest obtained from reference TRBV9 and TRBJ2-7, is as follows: DSGVTQTPKHLITATGQRVTLRCSPRSGDLSVYWYQQSLDQGLQFLIQYYNGEERAKGNILERFSAQQFPDLHSELNLSSLELGDSALYFCASSLQDRVAEQYFGPGTRLTVT.

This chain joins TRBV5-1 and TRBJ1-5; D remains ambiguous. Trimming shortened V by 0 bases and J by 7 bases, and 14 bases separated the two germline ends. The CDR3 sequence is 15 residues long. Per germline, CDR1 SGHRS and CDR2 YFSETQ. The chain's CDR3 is CASSLEPGAPQPQHF. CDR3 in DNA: TGCGCCAGCAGCTTGGAGCCGGGAGCCCCCCAGCCCCAGCATTTT.

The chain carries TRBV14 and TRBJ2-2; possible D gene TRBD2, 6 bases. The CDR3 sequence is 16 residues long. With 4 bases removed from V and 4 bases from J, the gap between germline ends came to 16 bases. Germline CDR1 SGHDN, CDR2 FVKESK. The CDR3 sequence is CASSPRRDVGTGELFF. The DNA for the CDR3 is TGTGCCAGCAGCCCCAGGAGGGACGTCGGCACCGGGGAGCTGTTTTTT.

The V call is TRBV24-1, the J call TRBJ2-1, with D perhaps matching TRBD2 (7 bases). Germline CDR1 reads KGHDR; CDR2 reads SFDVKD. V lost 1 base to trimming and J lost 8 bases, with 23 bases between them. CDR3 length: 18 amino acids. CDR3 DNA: TGTGCCACCAGTGATTTTAGGGGGGGCAGGGCGGAGGCAGATGAGCAGTTCTTC. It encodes CATSDFRGGRAEADEQFF.

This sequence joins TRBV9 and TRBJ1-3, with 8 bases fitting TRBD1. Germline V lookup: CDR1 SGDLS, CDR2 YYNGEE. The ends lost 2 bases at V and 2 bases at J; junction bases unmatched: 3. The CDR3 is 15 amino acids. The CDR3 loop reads CASSVTGGTGNTIYF. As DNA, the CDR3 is TGTGCCAGCAGCGTTACAGGGGGAACTGGAAACACCATATATTTT.

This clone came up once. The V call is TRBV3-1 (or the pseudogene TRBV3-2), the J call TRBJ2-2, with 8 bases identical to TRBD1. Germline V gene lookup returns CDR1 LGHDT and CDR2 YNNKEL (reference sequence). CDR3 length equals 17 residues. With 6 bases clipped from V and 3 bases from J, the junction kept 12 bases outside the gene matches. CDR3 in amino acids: CASSQRGRQGYTGELFF. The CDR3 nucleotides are TGTGCCAGCAGTCAAAGGGGCCGACAGGGGTACACCGGGGAGCTGTTTTTT.

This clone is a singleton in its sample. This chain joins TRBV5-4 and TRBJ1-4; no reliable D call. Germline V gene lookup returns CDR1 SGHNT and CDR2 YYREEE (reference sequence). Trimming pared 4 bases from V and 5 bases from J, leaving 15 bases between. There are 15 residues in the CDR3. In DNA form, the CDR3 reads TGTGCCAGCAGCCAATACGGACCAATAAATGAAAAACTGTTTTTT. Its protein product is CASSQYGPINEKLFF.

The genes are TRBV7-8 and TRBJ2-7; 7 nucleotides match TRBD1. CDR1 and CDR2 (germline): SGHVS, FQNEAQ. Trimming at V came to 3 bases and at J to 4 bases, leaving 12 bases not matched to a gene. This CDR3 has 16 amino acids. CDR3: CASSLNPPTGKYEQYF. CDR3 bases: TGTGCCAGCAGCTTGAACCCCCCGACAGGGAAATACGAGCAGTACTTC.

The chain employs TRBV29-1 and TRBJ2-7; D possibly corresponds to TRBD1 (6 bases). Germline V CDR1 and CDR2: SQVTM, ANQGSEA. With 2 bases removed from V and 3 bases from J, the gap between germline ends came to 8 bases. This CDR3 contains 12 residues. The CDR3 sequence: CSVEQGIYEQYF. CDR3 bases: TGCAGCGTTGAACAGGGGATCTACGAGCAGTACTTC.

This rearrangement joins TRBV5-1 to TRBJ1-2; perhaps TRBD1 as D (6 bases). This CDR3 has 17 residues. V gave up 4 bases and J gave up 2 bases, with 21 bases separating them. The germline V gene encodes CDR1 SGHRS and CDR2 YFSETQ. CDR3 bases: TGCGCCAGCAGCCCGGAGGTCCGGGGGCGGGAGAACTATGGCTACACCTTC. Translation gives CASSPEVRGRENYGYTF.

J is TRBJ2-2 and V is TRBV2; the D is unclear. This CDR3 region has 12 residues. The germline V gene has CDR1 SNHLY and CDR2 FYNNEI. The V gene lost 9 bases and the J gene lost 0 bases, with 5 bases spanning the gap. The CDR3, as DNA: TGTGCCAGGGTTCCGAACACCGGGGAGCTGTTTTTT. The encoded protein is CARVPNTGELFF. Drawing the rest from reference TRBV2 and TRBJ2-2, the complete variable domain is EPEVTQTPSHQVTQMGQEVILRCVPISNHLYFYWYRQILGQKVEFLVSFYNNEISEKSEIFDDQFSVERPDGSNFTLKIRSTKLEDSAMYFCARVPNTGELFFGEGSRLTVL.

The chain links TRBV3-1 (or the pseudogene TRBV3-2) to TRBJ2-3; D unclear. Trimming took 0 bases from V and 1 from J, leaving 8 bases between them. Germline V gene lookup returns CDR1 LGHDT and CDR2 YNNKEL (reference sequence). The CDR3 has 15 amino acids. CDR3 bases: TGTGCCAGCAGCCAAGATAGGCTGCGCACAGATACGCAGTATTTT. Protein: CASSQDRLRTDTQYF.

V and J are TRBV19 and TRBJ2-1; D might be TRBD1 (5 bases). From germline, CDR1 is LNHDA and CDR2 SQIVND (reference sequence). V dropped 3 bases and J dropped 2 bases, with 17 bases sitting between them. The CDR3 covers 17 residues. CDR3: CASSIQQAKAAYNEQFF. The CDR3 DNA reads TGTGCCAGTAGTATCCAACAGGCGAAGGCTGCCTACAATGAGCAGTTCTTC.

The CDR3 DNA is TGTGCCAGCAGCCCCAGGGAAGTACAGCCCCAGCATTTT. It specifies CASSPREVQPQHF. The rearrangement links TRBV12-3 or TRBV12-4 to TRBJ1-5, with a tentative D call TRBD1 (5 bases). The CDR3 has 13 residues. V shed 6 bases and J shed 7 bases, with 13 bases lying between them.